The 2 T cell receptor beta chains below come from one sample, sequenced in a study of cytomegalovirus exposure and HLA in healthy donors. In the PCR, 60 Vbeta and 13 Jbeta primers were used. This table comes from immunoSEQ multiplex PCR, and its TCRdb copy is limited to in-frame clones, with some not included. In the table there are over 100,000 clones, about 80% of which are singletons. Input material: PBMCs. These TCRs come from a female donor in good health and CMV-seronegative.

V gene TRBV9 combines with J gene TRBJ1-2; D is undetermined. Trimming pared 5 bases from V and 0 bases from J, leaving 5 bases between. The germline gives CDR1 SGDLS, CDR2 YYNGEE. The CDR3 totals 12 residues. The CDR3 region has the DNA TGTGCCAGCAGACGGTCTAACTATGGCTACACCTTC. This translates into CASRRSNYGYTF.

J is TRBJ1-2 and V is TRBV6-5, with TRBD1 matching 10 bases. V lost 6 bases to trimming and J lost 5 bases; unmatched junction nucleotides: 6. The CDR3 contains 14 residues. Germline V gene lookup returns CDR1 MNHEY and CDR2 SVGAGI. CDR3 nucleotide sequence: TGTGCCAGCAGGGAGACAGGGGGCTGGTATGGCTACACCTTC. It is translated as CASRETGGWYGYTF.